This passage covers 26 T cell receptor beta chains from one sample sequenced in a study of blood T cell repertoires in COVID-19. Only in-frame clones appear in the TCRdb table, and some are missing; sequencing was by immunoSEQ multiplex PCR. The data show a few hundred thousand clones, approximately 88% seen once. Sequencing was performed on peripheral blood. Receptors were obtained from a woman younger than 45 with COVID-19, enrolled during active disease.

V is TRBV5-1 and J is TRBJ2-2; the match to TRBD1 covers 9 bases. The CDR3 loop spans 16 amino acids. Germline CDR1 and CDR2: SGHRS and YFSETQ. J was trimmed by 2 bases and V by 0 bases; bases with no gene match: 2. The CDR3 nucleotides read TGCGCCAGCAGCTTGGGACAGGGGGTCAACACCGGGGAGCTGTTTTTT. Translating it yields CASSLGQGVNTGELFF.

The rearrangement links TRBV6-5 to TRBJ2-5, with 9 bases matching TRBD1. CDR3 length: 13 residues. CDR1 is MNHEY, CDR2 SVGAGI, per germline. Trimming cost V 6 bases and J 5 bases; bases outside gene matches: 4. Here the CDR3 reads CASRVTGGETQYF. The CDR3 DNA sequence: TGTGCCAGCAGAGTGACAGGGGGTGAGACCCAGTACTTC.

This chain uses TRBV30 with TRBJ1-1; D call uncertain. CDR3 length: 15 amino acids. Trimming stripped 3 bases from V and 5 bases from J, with 19 bases between. Germline V gene data show CDR1 as GTSNPN and CDR2 as SVGIG (reference sequence). CDR3 sequence reads: CAWRGGPPRRTEAFF. The CDR3 nucleotides read TGTGCCTGGAGGGGCGGGCCCCCGCGTCGGACTGAAGCTTTCTTT.

V gene TRBV5-4 combines with J gene TRBJ1-2, with 9 bases that match TRBD1. The ends lost 4 bases at V and 3 bases at J; junction bases unmatched: 7. This CDR3 is built from 15 residues. Germline loops: CDR1 SGHNT, CDR2 YYREEE (reference sequence). The CDR3 loop is CASSPGGQGDYGYTF. CDR3 nucleotides: TGTGCCAGCAGCCCGGGGGGACAGGGAGACTATGGCTACACCTTC.

DNA for the CDR3: TGTGCCAGCGCAGCGGGAGGGCGCTCCTACAATGAGCAGTTCTTC. Translated: CASAAGGRSYNEQFF. The chain combines TRBV19 with TRBJ2-1; 10 nucleotides line up with TRBD2. Losses at the gene ends were 9 bases for V and 0 bases for J; bases not matched to a gene: 5. CDR3 length equals 15 residues. Germline V gene data show CDR1 as LNHDA and CDR2 as SQIVND (reference sequence).

The chain couples TRBV28 to TRBJ1-5, with 9 nucleotides matching TRBD1. CDR3 length: 17 amino acids. J gave up 0 bases and V 5 bases, and 8 bases lay outside the gene matches. Germline V gene lookup returns CDR1 MDHEN and CDR2 SYDVKM. The CDR3 spells CASSGGQGRVSNQPQHF. In nucleotides, the CDR3 is TGTGCCAGCAGTGGGGGACAGGGTAGAGTTAGCAATCAGCCCCAGCATTTT. The full variable domain, in which reference TRBV28 and TRBJ1-5 provide the parts outside the CDR3, is DVKVTQSSRYLVKRTGEKVFLECVQDMDHENMFWYRQDPGLGLRLIYFSYDVKMKEKGDIPEGYSVSREKKERFSLILESASTNQTSMYLCASSGGQGRVSNQPQHFGDGTRLSIL.

This sequence joins TRBV10-2 and TRBJ1-1; weak D call: TRBD1 (6 bases). The CDR3 runs to 11 residues. The germline V and J ends were trimmed by 5 bases and 11 bases, with 12 bases remaining between them. CDR1 and CDR2 from the germline V gene are WSHSY and SAAADI. In nucleotides, the CDR3 is TGCGCCAGCAGTAAGACAGGAGATGCTTTCTTT. Its translation is CASSKTGDAFF.

The chain joins TRBV5-1 to TRBJ1-1; the match to TRBD1 covers 12 bases. Germline V gene sequence: CDR1 SGHRS, CDR2 YFSETQ. With 3 bases clipped from V and 7 bases from J, the junction kept 7 bases outside the gene matches. The CDR3 is made up of 15 amino acids. The CDR3 protein is CASSWDRGQGGEAFF. The CDR3 DNA reads TGCGCCAGCAGCTGGGACAGGGGGCAAGGGGGTGAAGCTTTCTTT.

The rearrangement links TRBV18 to TRBJ2-2; 10 nucleotides agree with TRBD1. Germline V gene sequence: CDR1 KGHSH, CDR2 LQKENI. The trim removed 3 bases at V and 6 bases at J, leaving 4 bases unmatched. This CDR3 has 15 amino acids. CDR3 in amino acids: CASSPFGTGAGELFF. The CDR3 DNA sequence: TGTGCCAGCTCACCTTTCGGGACAGGGGCCGGGGAGCTGTTTTTT.

The chain uses TRBV19 and TRBJ1-4; D is uncertain. The V end was cut by 1 base, the J end by 7 bases, with 16 bases between. This CDR3 contains 16 residues. Looked up from germline, CDR1 is LNHDA and CDR2 is SQIVND (reference sequence). CDR3 in DNA: TGTGCCAGTAGTATAGGTTGGAGCGGAGGGCGTGAAAAACTGTTTTTT. Its protein is CASSIGWSGGREKLFF.

The chain employs TRBV10-3 and TRBJ1-5; 7 nucleotides match TRBD1. CDR1 and CDR2 from the germline V gene are ENHRY and SYGVKD. V was clipped by 0 bases and J by 7 bases; unmatched bases: 6. This CDR3 has 15 residues. This CDR3 is CAISESGRGQQPQHF. Here the CDR3 DNA reads TGTGCCATCAGTGAGTCCGGGAGGGGGCAACAGCCCCAGCATTTT.

This rearrangement joins TRBV7-2 to TRBJ1-1; D gene ambiguous. Germline assignment: CDR1 SGHTA and CDR2 FQGNSA. CDR3 length: 14 residues. The V gene lost 1 base and the J gene lost 8 bases, with 14 bases spanning the gap. The CDR3 DNA reads as TGTGCCAGCAGCTTAGAACGGTTGTTGGGCGAAGCTTTCTTT. It codes for CASSLERLLGEAFF.

The CDR3 loop reads CASSPGGFTDTQYF. Here the CDR3 DNA reads TGTGCCAGCAGTCCGGGGGGGTTCACAGATACGCAGTATTTT. The chain employs TRBV6-5 and TRBJ2-3; 8 nucleotides match TRBD2. The germline CDR1 and CDR2 sequences are MNHEY and SVGAGI. The CDR3 length is 14 residues. J lost 2 bases, V lost 5 bases, and 3 bases had no gene match.

The chain employs TRBV19 and TRBJ1-2; D call uncertain. CDR3 length: 15 residues. The germline CDR1 and CDR2 sequences are LNHDA and SQIVND (reference sequence). Trimming removed 1 base at V and 2 bases at J, with 11 bases between. CDR3 region: CASSIGAGGNYGYTF. The CDR3 DNA follows: TGTGCCAGTAGTATAGGTGCGGGCGGCAACTATGGCTACACCTTC.

This sequence joins TRBV14 and TRBJ1-5, with D possibly TRBD1 on 5 matching bases. With 0 bases removed from V and 3 bases from J, the gap between germline ends came to 24 bases. CDR1 SGHDN and CDR2 FVKESK come from the germline V gene. This CDR3 has 20 residues. Here the CDR3 reads CASSQESERQGPFLNQPQHF. In DNA, the CDR3 is TGTGCCAGCAGCCAAGAAAGTGAAAGGCAGGGCCCTTTCCTCAATCAGCCCCAGCATTTT.

The V gene is TRBV5-6, the J gene TRBJ2-1; D is uncertain. V lost 2 bases to trimming and J lost 4 bases, with 10 bases between them. Germline V gives CDR1 SGHDT, CDR2 YYEEEE. The CDR3 length is 14 residues. The CDR3 sequence: CASSLWHSYNEQFF. The CDR3 bases are TGTGCCAGCAGCTTATGGCACAGTTACAATGAGCAGTTCTTC.

The rearrangement links TRBV4-1 to TRBJ1-2, with 9 bases that match TRBD1. The CDR3 contains 14 residues. CDR1 is MGHRA and CDR2 is YSYEKL in the germline V gene. V lost 6 bases, J lost 4 bases, and 6 bases stayed unmatched. CDR3 in amino acids: CASSHTGGGYGYTF. For the CDR3, the DNA is TGCGCCAGCAGTCATACAGGGGGCGGCTATGGCTACACCTTC.

The chain links TRBV2 to TRBJ1-5; 7 bases agree with TRBD1. Germline-derived CDR1 and CDR2 are SNHLY and FYNNEI. With V trimmed by 7 bases and J by 3 bases, 12 bases remained unmatched. The CDR3 totals 16 residues. This CDR3 is CASNRVEGGPNQPQHF. CDR3 DNA sequence: TGTGCCAGCAATCGGGTGGAAGGGGGCCCCAATCAGCCCCAGCATTTT.

This clone was counted between two and nine times. The chain is built from TRBV2 and TRBJ1-1, with 9 bases fitting TRBD1. The junction had 8 bases not matched to a gene; V was cut back by 4 bases and J by 2 bases. This CDR3 contains 16 residues. Germline V gives CDR1 SNHLY, CDR2 FYNNEI. The DNA for the CDR3 is TGTGCCAGCAGTGTTTCACCGGACAGGGGTAACACTGAAGCTTTCTTT. Protein: CASSVSPDRGNTEAFF.

This chain uses TRBV6-5 with TRBJ1-2, with D tentatively TRBD1 (5 bases). The CDR3 is 15 amino acids. Germline V lookup: CDR1 MNHEY, CDR2 SVGAGI. V lost 5 bases to trimming and J lost 0 bases, with 13 bases between them. CDR3: CASSQTAFSNYGYTF. CDR3 nucleotides: TGTGCCAGCAGTCAGACAGCGTTCTCTAACTATGGCTACACCTTC.

J is TRBJ2-7 and V is TRBV27; 16 nucleotides agree with TRBD2. V dropped 6 bases and J dropped 3; count of bases not matched to a gene: 5. The CDR3 has 16 residues. The germline V gene has CDR1 MNHEY and CDR2 SMNVEV (reference sequence). The CDR3 nucleotides are TGTGCCAGCAGGGGACTAGCGGGAGGGCGCGTCTACGAGCAGTACGTC. It encodes CASRGLAGGRVYEQYV.

The genes are TRBV11-3 and TRBJ2-2, with D perhaps TRBD1 (5 bases). The CDR3 spans 13 residues. Trimming shortened V by 1 base and J by 9 bases, and 9 bases separated the two germline ends. In germline, CDR1 is SGHNT, CDR2 YENEEA. The CDR3 sequence: CASSLGPDRELFF. The CDR3 nucleotides read TGTGCCAGCAGCTTAGGCCCGGACAGGGAGCTGTTTTTT.

The chain recombines TRBV20-1 with TRBJ2-5, with 12 bases matching TRBD2. The germline V gene encodes CDR1 DFQATT and CDR2 SNEGSKA (reference sequence). The junction had 18 bases not matched to a gene; V was cut back by 3 bases and J by 4 bases. The CDR3 extends over 19 amino acids. CDR3 DNA sequence: TGCAGTGCTAGTGCGACTAGCGGGGGCCCCAGGATTTTACGAGAGACCCAGTACTTC. This gives the protein CSASATSGGPRILRETQYF.

The V and J genes are TRBV10-3 and TRBJ1-5, with 8 positions matching TRBD1. V shed 4 bases and J 5 bases; nucleotides not matched to a gene: 10. The V gene's germline CDR1 is ENHRY and CDR2 SYGVKD. This CDR3 has 16 amino acids. The CDR3 loop reads CAISGDPGQVHQPQHF. Written as DNA, the CDR3 is TGTGCCATCAGTGGGGACCCGGGACAGGTACATCAGCCCCAGCATTTT.

This clone appeared a single time. The chain has TRBV30 and TRBJ1-6, with no clear D. V lost 1 base and J lost 4, with 5 bases in between. Germline CDR1 and CDR2: GTSNPN and SVGIG (reference sequence). The CDR3 spans 13 residues. The CDR3 nucleotides read TGTGCCTGGAGTGCGGGGTATAATTCACCCCTCCACTTT. This encodes CAWSAGYNSPLHF.

The V call is TRBV7-9, the J call TRBJ1-4; possibly TRBD1 for D (6 bases). CDR3 length: 15 residues. V shed 8 bases and J shed 2 bases, with 15 bases lying between them. CDR1 SEHNR and CDR2 FQNEAQ come from the germline V gene (reference sequence). CDR3 in DNA: TGTGCCAGCGGGGGCACAGGGCTGACTAATGAAAAACTGTTTTTT. Protein product: CASGGTGLTNEKLFF.